The source of this TCR beta chain is a study of a mutant IDH1 vaccine in newly diagnosed glioma. Study information: Before enrollment, the patients had been treated with radiotherapy alone, temozolomide alone, or both together. Most of them had received both.

TCRdb's copy holds only in-frame clones and misses some; the assay was immunoSEQ multiplex PCR. The sample lists 30,000 to 35,000 clones, 56% occurring once. Germline CDR1 MDHEN, CDR2 SYDVKM. V shed 6 bases and J 6 bases; nucleotides not matched to a gene: 3. The CDR3 consists of 12 residues. A note on this clone: The antigen remains undetermined.

The time point here: week 5, during vaccination. In every dose of vaccine, 300 ug of mutant IDH1 20-mer peptide was given alongside topical imiquimod. The chain joins TRBV28 to TRBJ2-3; TRBD1 matches at 7 bases. The receptor comes from a woman between 18 and 29 years old with glioma. Specimen: PBMCs, collected from a glioma patient whose treatment included an IDH1 peptide vaccine. This chain's CDR3 is CASRLGGDTQYF. CDR3 sequence (DNA): TGTGCCAGCAGACTAGGGGGCGATACGCAGTATTTT.